One and the same sample provided the 8 T cell receptor beta chains below, sequenced in a study of technical replicates of blood from a few donors. Assay: immunoSEQ multiplex PCR; the TCRdb copy retains only in-frame clones and omits some. The top ten clones hold under 0.45% of a sample with 70,000 or so clones, around 92% of them seen once. What was sequenced was T cells isolated from PBMCs. These receptors all come from a human donor in good health. Some clones in this sample may be carry-over from other donors' samples.

The gene calls are TRBV27 and TRBJ2-7; the D is unclear. The CDR3 is 14 residues long. CDR1 is MNHEY and CDR2 is SMNVEV in the germline V gene (reference sequence). V dropped 2 bases and J dropped 0 bases, with 8 bases sitting between them. In DNA form, the CDR3 reads TGTGCCAGCAGTTTAACCCCGGTCTCCTACGAGCAGTACTTC. Encoded protein: CASSLTPVSYEQYF.

This sequence joins TRBV4-2 and TRBJ2-7; a weak D match, TRBD2 (6 bases). The V gene lost 0 bases and the J gene lost 0 bases, with 9 bases spanning the gap. CDR1 and CDR2 from the germline V gene are LGHNA and YNFKEQ. The CDR3 is made up of 15 amino acids. CDR3 in DNA: TGTGCCAGCAGCCAAGATACCGGGAGCTCCTACGAGCAGTACTTC. Translating gives CASSQDTGSSYEQYF.

The chain recombines TRBV20-1 with TRBJ2-5, with unresolved D. Between the trimmed V and J ends, which lost 5 bases and 5 bases, there was a span of 6 bases. The CDR3 runs 10 residues. CDR1 is DFQATT and CDR2 is SNEGSKA in the germline V gene (reference sequence). In DNA form, the CDR3 reads TGCAGTGCTTCTCCGGAGACCCAGTACTTC. It is translated as CSASPETQYF.

The chain uses TRBV5-1 and TRBJ1-5; tentatively, D is TRBD1 (5 bases). V lost 4 bases and J 4 bases, leaving 9 bases between the germline ends. In germline, CDR1 is SGHRS, CDR2 YFSETQ. This CDR3 region has 13 residues. The CDR3 DNA follows: TGCGCCAGCAGCCGTGGGGGGAATCAGCCCCAGCATTTT. Its protein product is CASSRGGNQPQHF. The full variable domain, rest sourced from reference TRBV5-1 and TRBJ1-5, is KAGVTQTPRYLIKTRGQQVTLSCSPISGHRSVSWYQQTPGQGLQFLFEYFSETQRNKGNFPGRFSGRQFSNSRSEMNVSTLELGDSALYLCASSRGGNQPQHFGDGTRLSIL.

This clone was observed once. The genes are TRBV11-2 and TRBJ2-7; tentatively, D is TRBD1 (5 bases). CDR1 is SGHAT, CDR2 FQNNGV, per germline. V was clipped by 6 bases and J by 9 bases, with 27 bases between them. The CDR3 covers 16 residues. The CDR3 DNA sequence: TGTGCCAGCAGTCCCATGGCGGCAGGGTTATCGTCGGGGCAGTACTTC. This encodes CASSPMAAGLSSGQYF. The complete variable domain, with remaining parts taken from reference TRBV11-2 and TRBJ2-7, reads EAGVAQSPRYKIIEKRQSVAFWCNPISGHATLYWYQQILGQGPKLLIQFQNNGVVDDSQLPKDRFSAERLKGVDSTLKIQPAKLEDSAVYLCASSPMAAGLSSGQYFGPGTRLTVT.

This chain connects TRBV6-1 to TRBJ2-7; 7 bases are shared with TRBD1. The junction had 4 bases not matched to a gene; V was cut back by 3 bases and J by 2 bases. This CDR3 region has 14 residues. Germline CDR1 MNHNS, CDR2 SASEGT. CDR3 DNA sequence: TGTGCCAGCAGTGAGGGGGACAGAACCTACGAGCAGTACTTC. Translated, it gives CASSEGDRTYEQYF.

The genes are TRBV11-2 and TRBJ2-1, with D unresolved. CDR3 length: 15 amino acids. Trimming stripped 2 bases from V and 0 bases from J, with 8 bases between. Germline-derived CDR1 and CDR2 are SGHAT and FQNNGV. The CDR3 spells CASSLFRSSYNEQFF. The CDR3 nucleotides read TGTGCCAGCAGCTTATTCCGGAGCTCCTACAATGAGCAGTTCTTC.

The table lists this clone with a count of one. This chain connects TRBV6-5 to TRBJ1-1; 9 bases match TRBD1. V shed 5 bases and J 6 bases; nucleotides not matched to a gene: 4. Germline values: CDR1 MNHEY, CDR2 SVGAGI. This CDR3 spans 13 amino acids. CDR3 residues: CASSDRGYAEAFF. The CDR3, as DNA: TGTGCCAGCAGTGACAGGGGGTACGCTGAAGCTTTCTTT.